Below, one T cell receptor beta chain is given with its context. Its cognate antigen is unknown. The data are from a study of T-cell memory formation after mild COVID-19. Overall study results and limits: Most CD4+ clones that shrank were in CM and EM, while CD8+ ones turned up in EMRA. The study found balanced CD4/CD8 in clones contracting day 15 to 85 and a CD4+ lean in later expanders.

Losses at the gene ends were 6 bases for V and 2 bases for J; bases not matched to a gene: 9. The CDR3 extends over 15 amino acids. CDR1 is MGHDK, CDR2 SYGVNS, per germline. TCRdb reprocessed the 5' RACE reads with MiXCR, giving one entry per CDR3 protein. Here the sample spans approximately 100,000 distinct CDR3 sequences, about 23% being singletons. This TCR was sampled from a man younger than 35 who had mild COVID-19 (a few samples of this study predate the infection). Cell type and time point are not known. The V call is TRBV25-1, the J call TRBJ2-7; 8 bases are shared with TRBD1. The sequenced sample consisted of PBMCs or a T cell subset sorted from them (not recorded which). The CDR3 protein is CASSPGSGQAYEQYF. The CDR3 DNA sequence: TGTGCCAGCAGCCCTGGTTCGGGACAGGCCTACGAGCAGTACTTC.